The 6 T cell receptor beta chains below all came from one sample that was sequenced in a study of control samples from healthy donors and cancer patients. Data came from immunoSEQ multiplex PCR; TCRdb stores just in-frame clones and leaves some out. The sample lists 80,000 to 100,000 clones; roughly 92% were seen once. Sequences were obtained from blood. These receptors were obtained from a human donor in good health. The donor label of this sample is uncertain.

This rearrangement joins TRBV6-5 to TRBJ2-2, with a weak D call TRBD1 (6 bases). Trimming took off 4 bases at V and 0 bases at J, with 9 bases between the two ends. The CDR3 has 15 residues. CDR1 is MNHEY and CDR2 is SVGAGI in the germline V gene. In DNA, the CDR3 is TGTGCCAGCAGTTCGGACAGAACGAACACCGGGGAGCTGTTTTTT. Encoded protein: CASSSDRTNTGELFF.

The chain links TRBV7-2 to TRBJ2-5; no clear D. The CDR3 runs 14 residues. Trimming shortened V by 1 base and J by 0 bases, and 6 bases separated the two germline ends. Germline lookup yields CDR1 SGHTA and CDR2 FQGNSA. The CDR3 DNA reads TGTGCCAGCAGCTTAGGCGCCAACCAAGAGACCCAGTACTTC. Amino acids: CASSLGANQETQYF.

The chain carries TRBV28 and TRBJ2-3; 9 positions match TRBD1. After removal of 4 bases from V and 4 bases from J, the junction contained 9 bases not matched to a gene. The CDR3 sequence is 16 residues long. CDR1 and CDR2 (germline): MDHEN, SYDVKM. The CDR3: CASSSAGQGLSDTQYF. CDR3 DNA: TGTGCCAGCAGTTCAGCCGGACAGGGGCTCTCAGATACGCAGTATTTT.

The chain combines TRBV5-8 with TRBJ1-1; TRBD1 aligns across 7 bases. Looked up from germline, CDR1 is SGHTS and CDR2 is YDEGEE. CDR3 length: 18 amino acids. J gave up 3 bases and V 4 bases, and 18 bases lay outside the gene matches. CDR3 DNA sequence: TGTGCCAGCAGCATGACAGGGACCCGCCTGAACTTGGACACTGAAGCTTTCTTT. Translated, it gives CASSMTGTRLNLDTEAFF.

The V and J genes are TRBV5-1 and TRBJ1-4, with 8 bases lining up with TRBD1. This CDR3 region has 15 residues. Germline V CDR1 and CDR2: SGHRS, YFSETQ. Trimming took 0 bases from V and 7 from J; bases not matched to a gene: 5. The CDR3 is CASSLGAGGGEKLFF. The CDR3 bases are TGCGCCAGCAGCTTGGGGGCAGGGGGCGGTGAAAAACTGTTTTTT.

The chain links TRBV24-1 to TRBJ1-5; D unclear. CDR3 length equals 11 residues. Germline V CDR1 and CDR2: KGHDR, SFDVKD. V was clipped by 4 bases and J by 12 bases, with 9 bases between them. CDR3 DNA: TGTGCCACCAGTGACAGCGCGAGCCAGCATTTT. Residues: CATSDSASQHF.